This T cell receptor beta chain was identified during a study of blood T cell repertoires in COVID-19. The germline V gene has CDR1 LNHDA and CDR2 SQIVND (reference sequence). V was shortened by 1 base and J by 9 bases, with 13 bases between the two germline ends. There are 14 residues in the CDR3. Patients in Seattle were enrolled during active infection, then followed longitudinally. Assay used: immunoSEQ multiplex PCR; TCRdb lists only in-frame clones, some missing. Of some 300,000 clones listed, 65% to 90% are singletons. Material for sequencing was peripheral blood. This rearrangement joins TRBV19 to TRBJ2-4; maybe TRBD1 (6 bases). This clonotype originated in a woman in her 70s with COVID-19, enrolled during active disease. The CDR3, as DNA: TGTGCCAGTAGTATAGGGGGGCAGGGTAGCATTCAGTACTTC. This gives the protein CASSIGGQGSIQYF.